In its sample, the clone carrying this T cell receptor (beta chain) was seen a few times. Its specificity is unknown. Germline V CDR1 and CDR2: SGHTA, FQGNSA. The CDR3 has 14 amino acids. Trimming removed 1 base from V and 4 bases from J, with 10 bases in between. With a J-beta primer mix and a sample-barcoded 5' primer, a second PCR ran about 7 to 12 cycles. TCRdb re-called the 5' RACE reads with MiXCR, one entry per CDR3 protein. The top ten clones hold 29% of a sample with almost 300,000 distinct CDR3 sequences, around 27% of them seen once. The sample belongs to a study of blood T cells in healthy people across ages. General study results and limits: Researchers judged that diversity estimates from one million T cells fell short of true values.

The sample consisted of blood. The receptor's source is a woman between 65 and 79 years old in good health. V usage is TRBV7-2 and J usage is TRBJ2-5, with D uncertain. The CDR3 spells CASSLGLYAETQYF. The DNA of the CDR3 is TGTGCCAGCAGCTTAGGTCTCTACGCAGAGACCCAGTACTTC.